This T cell receptor beta chain was observed in a study of shared clonotypes between healthy human individuals. Findings and caveats of the study: It was only blood that was sampled, and tissue repertoires likely differ. Limited genetic and exposure-history diversity came from having few donors.

J was trimmed by 0 bases and V by 6 bases; bases with no gene match: 5. Germline V gives CDR1 SGHVS, CDR2 FQNEAQ. The CDR3 contains 14 residues. Sequencing was at deep level. This table comes from immunoSEQ multiplex PCR, and its TCRdb copy is limited to in-frame clones, with some not included. The sample carries around 1.1 million clones, around 82% recorded once. Donors were healthy HIV-negative adults without recently reported acute infections or vaccinations. Notes on this clone: Its antigen is as yet unknown.

Material: memory CD4+ T cells from PBMCs. This sample's subset: CD45RA-negative fraction. This clonotype was obtained from a man in his late teens or twenties in good health. Some clones in this sample may be carry-over from other donors' samples. The chain links TRBV7-8 to TRBJ2-7, with 7 bases lining up with TRBD1. The DNA for the CDR3 is TGTGCCAGCAGATTTCGGGACAGCTCCTACGAGCAGTACTTC. It encodes CASRFRDSSYEQYF.